This T cell receptor (beta chain) was obtained from a study of vaccination effects on CD4 cells after COVID-19. Background on the study: Subjects were given two BNT162b2 or mRNA-1273 vaccine doses. Broader study findings: Vaccine- and infection-induced clones showed marked clonal contraction late following vaccination. The authors studied few convalescent patients and collected no early post-infection timepoints.

This clone appeared a few times. The target antigen is unknown. The table came from immunoSEQ multiplex PCR; TCRdb's copy has only in-frame clones and leaves some out. The sample lists tens of thousands of clones, 60% to 75% seen once, with just under 3% in the top ten. With the ViraFEST assay, the study expanded antigen-specific CD4+ T cells using viral peptide pools, then sequenced them. Following culture for approximately ten days, CD4+ T cells were isolated. Having tested negative for nucleocapsid antibodies, the vaccine recipients showed no prior SARS-CoV-2 infection. Supplemented with around 9.3 IU/ml IL-2 and about 10 ug/ml peptides, fewer than 2.5 million PBMC per well were kept in culture. J lost 6 bases, V lost 3 bases, and 4 bases had no gene match. Germline V gene data show CDR1 as SGDLS and CDR2 as YYNGEE. The CDR3 is 14 residues long.

This receptor was taken from a human donor who received a COVID-19 vaccine. The sequenced sample was CD4+ T cells from PBMCs cultured with HCoV-NL63 spike peptides, obtained before COVID-19 vaccination. The chain uses TRBV9 and TRBJ2-3, with TRBD1 matching over 10 bases. The CDR3 protein is CASSADRGRDTQYF. CDR3 DNA sequence: TGTGCCAGCAGCGCCGACAGGGGGCGCGATACGCAGTATTTT.